This passage covers 8 T cell receptor beta chains from one sample sequenced in a study of PD-L1 blockade in urothelial cancer. Time point noted: pretreatment peripheral blood. Assay: immunoSEQ multiplex PCR; the TCRdb copy retains only in-frame clones and omits some. The sample lists tens of thousands of clones, around 85% occurring once. The sequencing used PBMCs, collected around atezolizumab (anti-PD-L1) treatment. These receptors all stem from a man in his forties with urothelial cancer.

The CDR3 DNA reads TGTGCCAGCAGTTCTGGACTAGCGAACTACGAGCAGTACTTC. This encodes CASSSGLANYEQYF. This chain uses TRBV6-7 with TRBJ2-7; TRBD2 agrees at 9 bases. TRBV6-7 is recorded as an ORF, its role being uncertain. There are 14 residues in the CDR3. V lost 4 bases, J lost 3 bases, and 4 bases stayed unmatched.

The rearrangement joins TRBV27 to TRBJ2-2; 7 positions match TRBD2. This CDR3 has 13 residues. V gave up 6 bases and J gave up 5 bases; unmatched junction bases: 3. The germline V gene encodes CDR1 MNHEY and CDR2 SMNVEV (reference sequence). In DNA form, the CDR3 reads TGTGCCAGCAGGACACTAGCGACCGGGGAGCTGTTTTTT. It is translated as CASRTLATGELFF.

This clone appeared a single time. The J gene is TRBJ2-5, the V gene TRBV5-6, with a weak D call TRBD2 (5 bases). The CDR3 has 14 residues. V was clipped by 4 bases and J by 4 bases, with 14 bases between them. Germline V gene sequence: CDR1 SGHDT, CDR2 YYEEEE. In DNA, the CDR3 is TGTGCCAGCAGCCCCGACGGGATGGGAGAGACCCAGTACTTC. It is translated as CASSPDGMGETQYF.

This clone was detected a few times. V and J are TRBV7-9 and TRBJ1-5; no reliable D call. Trimming pared 5 bases from V and 5 bases from J, leaving 10 bases between. Germline CDR1 and CDR2: SEHNR and FQNEAQ (reference sequence). This CDR3 is built from 13 residues. Here the CDR3 reads CASSSTEDQPQHF. The CDR3 nucleotides read TGTGCCAGCAGCAGTACCGAGGATCAGCCCCAGCATTTT. Variable domain in full (rest from reference TRBV7-9 and TRBJ1-5): DTGVSQNPRHKITKRGQNVTFRCDPISEHNRLYWYRQTLGQGPEFLTYFQNEAQLEKSRLLSDRFSAERPKGSFSTLEIQRTEQGDSAMYLCASSSTEDQPQHFGDGTRLSIL.

The V gene is TRBV7-9, the J gene TRBJ2-5, with TRBD2 matching 8 bases. The CDR3 covers 14 residues. From germline, CDR1 is SEHNR and CDR2 FQNEAQ (reference sequence). The junction had 2 bases not matched to a gene; V was cut back by 3 bases and J by 2 bases. This chain's CDR3 is CASSFSGTQETQYF. The CDR3 DNA follows: TGTGCCAGCAGCTTTAGCGGGACGCAAGAGACCCAGTACTTC.

This clone showed up just once. The rearrangement uses TRBV6-1 and TRBJ1-2, with D unclear. This CDR3 spans 15 amino acids. CDR1 MNHNS and CDR2 SASEGT come from the germline V gene. V lost 7 bases and J lost 2, with 17 bases in between. The chain's CDR3 is CASMPGGRMNYGYTF. In nucleotides, the CDR3 is TGTGCCAGCATGCCAGGAGGACGTATGAACTATGGCTACACCTTC.

This chain uses TRBV9 with TRBJ1-3, with 9 bases identical to TRBD1. Unmatched junction bases numbered 1, after V lost 3 bases and J lost 0 bases. This CDR3 has 15 amino acids. CDR1 and CDR2 (germline): SGDLS, YYNGEE. For the CDR3, the DNA is TGTGCCAGCAGCGGACAGGGGGACTCTGGAAACACCATATATTTT. This gives the protein CASSGQGDSGNTIYF.

The V gene is TRBV18, the J gene TRBJ1-3; D uncertain. Germline V gene data show CDR1 as KGHSH and CDR2 as LQKENI. The V end lost 3 bases, the J end lost 0 bases, and 12 bases lay between the germline ends. CDR3 length: 16 residues. The CDR3 spells CASSPEPGSSGNTIYF. The CDR3 nucleotides read TGTGCCAGCTCACCCGAACCCGGGTCCTCTGGAAACACCATATATTTT.